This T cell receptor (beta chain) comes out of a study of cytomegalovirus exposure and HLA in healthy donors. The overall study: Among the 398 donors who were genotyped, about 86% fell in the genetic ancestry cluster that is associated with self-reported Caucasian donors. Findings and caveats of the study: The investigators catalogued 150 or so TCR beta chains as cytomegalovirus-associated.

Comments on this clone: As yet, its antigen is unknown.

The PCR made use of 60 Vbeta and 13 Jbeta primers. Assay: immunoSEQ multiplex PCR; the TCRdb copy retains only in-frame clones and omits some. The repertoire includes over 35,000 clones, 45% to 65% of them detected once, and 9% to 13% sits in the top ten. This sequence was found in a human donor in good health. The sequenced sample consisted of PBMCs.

CDR3 nucleotide sequence: TGTGCCAGCAGTATAATGAGGGGGTTTGAGCAGTTCTTC. Its translation is CASSIMRGFEQFF. The chain recombines TRBV28 with TRBJ2-1, with a weak D call TRBD1 (6 bases). The CDR3 is 13 residues long. Germline V gene sequence: CDR1 MDHEN, CDR2 SYDVKM. Trimming cost V 5 bases and J 9 bases, with 14 bases left between them.